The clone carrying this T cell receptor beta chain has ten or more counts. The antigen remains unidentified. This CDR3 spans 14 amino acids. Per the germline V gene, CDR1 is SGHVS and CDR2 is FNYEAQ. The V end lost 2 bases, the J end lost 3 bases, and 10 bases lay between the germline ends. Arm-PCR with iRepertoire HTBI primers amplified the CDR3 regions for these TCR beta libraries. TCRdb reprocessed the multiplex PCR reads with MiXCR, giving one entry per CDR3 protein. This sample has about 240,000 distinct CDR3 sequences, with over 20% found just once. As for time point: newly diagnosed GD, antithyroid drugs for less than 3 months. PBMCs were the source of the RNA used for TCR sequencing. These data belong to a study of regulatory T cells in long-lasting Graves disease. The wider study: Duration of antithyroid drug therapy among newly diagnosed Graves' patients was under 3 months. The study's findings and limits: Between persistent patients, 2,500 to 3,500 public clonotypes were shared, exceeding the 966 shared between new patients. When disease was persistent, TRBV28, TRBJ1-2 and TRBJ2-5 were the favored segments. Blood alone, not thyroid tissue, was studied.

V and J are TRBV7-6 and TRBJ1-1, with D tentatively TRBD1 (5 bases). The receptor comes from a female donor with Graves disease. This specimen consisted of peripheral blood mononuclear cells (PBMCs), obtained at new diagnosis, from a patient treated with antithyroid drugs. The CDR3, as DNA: TGTGCCAGCAGCTTACGGGGCGGAGACACTGAAGCTTTCTTT. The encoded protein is CASSLRGGDTEAFF.